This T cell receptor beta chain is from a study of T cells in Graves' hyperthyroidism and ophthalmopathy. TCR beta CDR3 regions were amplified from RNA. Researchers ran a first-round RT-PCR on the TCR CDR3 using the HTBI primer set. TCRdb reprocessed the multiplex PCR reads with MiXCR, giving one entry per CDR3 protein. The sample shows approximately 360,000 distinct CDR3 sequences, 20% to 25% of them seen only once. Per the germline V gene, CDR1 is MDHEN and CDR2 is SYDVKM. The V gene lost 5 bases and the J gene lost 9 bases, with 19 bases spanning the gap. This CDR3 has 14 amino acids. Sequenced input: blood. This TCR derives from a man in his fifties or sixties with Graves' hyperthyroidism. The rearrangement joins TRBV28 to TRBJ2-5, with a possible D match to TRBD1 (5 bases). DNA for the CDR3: TGTGCCAGCAGTCTACCGGGCCGGCTAGGGGCCCAGTACTTC. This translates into CASSLPGRLGAQYF.